A single T cell receptor (beta chain) is shown here with its context. Produced via immunoSEQ multiplex PCR; TCRdb's table is partial and in-frame only. The top ten hold 5% to 6% of the sample, which has approximately 110,000 clones, about 84% seen once. These data come from a study of blood T cell repertoires in COVID-19. This CDR3 has 12 amino acids. Trimming took 7 bases from V and 8 from J, leaving 14 bases between them. Germline V gene data show CDR1 as MDHEN and CDR2 as SYDVKM. Sequencing was carried out using peripheral blood. The chain has TRBV28 and TRBJ1-2; tentatively, D is TRBD1 (5 bases). This receptor was taken from a human donor in a cohort sampled during active COVID-19. In nucleotides, the CDR3 is TGTGCCAGCACCGCGGGGGGGAGCGGCTACACCTTC. As protein: CASTAGGSGYTF.